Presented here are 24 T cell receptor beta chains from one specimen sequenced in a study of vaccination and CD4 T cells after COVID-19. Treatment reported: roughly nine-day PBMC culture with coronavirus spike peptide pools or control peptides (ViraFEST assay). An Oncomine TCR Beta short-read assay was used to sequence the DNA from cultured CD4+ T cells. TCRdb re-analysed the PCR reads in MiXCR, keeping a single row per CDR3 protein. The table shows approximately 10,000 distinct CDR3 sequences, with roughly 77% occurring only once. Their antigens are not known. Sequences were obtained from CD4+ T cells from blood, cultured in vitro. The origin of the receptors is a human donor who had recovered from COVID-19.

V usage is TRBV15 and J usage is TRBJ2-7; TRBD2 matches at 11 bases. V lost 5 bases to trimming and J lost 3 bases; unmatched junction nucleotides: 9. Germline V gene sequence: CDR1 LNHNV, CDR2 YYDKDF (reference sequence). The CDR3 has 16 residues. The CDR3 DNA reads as TGTGCCACCAGCGGAGTGACTAGCGGGACTTACTACGAGCAGTACTTC. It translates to CATSGVTSGTYYEQYF.

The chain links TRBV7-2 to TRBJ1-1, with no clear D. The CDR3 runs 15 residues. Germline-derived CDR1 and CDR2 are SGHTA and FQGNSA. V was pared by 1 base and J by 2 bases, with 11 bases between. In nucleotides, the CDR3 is TGTGCCAGCAGCTTAGGTTCCGGGTCCAACACTGAAGCTTTCTTT. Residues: CASSLGSGSNTEAFF.

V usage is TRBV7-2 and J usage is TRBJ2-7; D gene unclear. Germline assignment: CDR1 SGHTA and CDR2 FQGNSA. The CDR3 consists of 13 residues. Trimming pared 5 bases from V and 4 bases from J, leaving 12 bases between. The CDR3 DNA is TGTGCCAGCAGCCAAGGTCCTTGGTACGAGCAGTACTTC. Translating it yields CASSQGPWYEQYF. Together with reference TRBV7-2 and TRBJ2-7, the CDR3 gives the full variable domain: GAGVSQSPSNKVTEKGKDVELRCDPISGHTALYWYRQSLGQGLEFLIYFQGNSAPDKSGLPSDRFSAERTGGSVSTLTIQRTQQEDSAVYLCASSQGPWYEQYFGPGTRLTVT.

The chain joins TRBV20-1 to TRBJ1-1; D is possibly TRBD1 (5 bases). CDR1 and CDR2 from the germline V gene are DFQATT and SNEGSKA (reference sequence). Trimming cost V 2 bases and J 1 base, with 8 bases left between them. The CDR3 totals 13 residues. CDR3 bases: TGCAGTGCTAGAAGACAGAGGAACACTGAAGCTTTCTTT. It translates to CSARRQRNTEAFF.

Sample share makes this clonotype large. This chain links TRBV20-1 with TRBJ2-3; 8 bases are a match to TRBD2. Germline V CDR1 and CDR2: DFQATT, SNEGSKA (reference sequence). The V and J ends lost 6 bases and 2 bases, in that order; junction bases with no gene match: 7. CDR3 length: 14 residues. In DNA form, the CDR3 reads TGCAGTGCCGAGAAGCGGGAGTCCACAGATACGCAGTATTTT. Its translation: CSAEKRESTDTQYF.

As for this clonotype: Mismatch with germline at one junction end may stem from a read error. CDR3 sequence (DNA): TGCAGTGCCCAGACAGGGGTCGGTCCCTTC. The encoded protein is CSAQTGVGPF. This chain joins TRBV20-1 and TRBJ1-2, with TRBD1 matching over 8 bases. The germline V gene encodes CDR1 DFQATT and CDR2 SNEGSKA (reference sequence). The CDR3 runs to 10 residues.

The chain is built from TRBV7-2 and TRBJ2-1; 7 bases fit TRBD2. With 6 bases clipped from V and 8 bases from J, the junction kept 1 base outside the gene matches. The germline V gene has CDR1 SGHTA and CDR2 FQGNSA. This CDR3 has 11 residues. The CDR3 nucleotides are TGTGCCAGCAGACTAGCGCATGAGCAGTTCTTC. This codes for CASRLAHEQFF.

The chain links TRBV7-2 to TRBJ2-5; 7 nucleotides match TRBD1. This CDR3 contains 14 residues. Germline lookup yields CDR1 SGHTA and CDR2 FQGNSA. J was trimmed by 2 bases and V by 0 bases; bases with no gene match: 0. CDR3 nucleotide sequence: TGTGCCAGCAGCTTAGCGGGACAGCAAGAGACCCAGTACTTC. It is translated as CASSLAGQQETQYF. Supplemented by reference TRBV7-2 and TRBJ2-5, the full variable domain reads GAGVSQSPSNKVTEKGKDVELRCDPISGHTALYWYRQSLGQGLEFLIYFQGNSAPDKSGLPSDRFSAERTGGSVSTLTIQRTQQEDSAVYLCASSLAGQQETQYFGPGTRLLVL.

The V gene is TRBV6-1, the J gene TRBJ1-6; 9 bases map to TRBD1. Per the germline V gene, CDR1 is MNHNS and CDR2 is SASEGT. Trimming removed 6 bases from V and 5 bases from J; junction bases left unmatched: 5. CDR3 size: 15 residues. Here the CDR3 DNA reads TGTGCCAGCAGGGGCCGGGACAGGGATAATTCACCCCTCCACTTT. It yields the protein CASRGRDRDNSPLHF.

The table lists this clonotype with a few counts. This CDR3 is CSARDRVRRTDQPQHF. The CDR3 nucleotides read TGCAGTGCTAGAGATAGGGTGAGGAGGACAGATCAGCCCCAGCATTTT. The chain has TRBV20-1 and TRBJ1-5, with D tentatively TRBD1 (6 bases). Trimming cost V 0 bases and J 5 bases, with 17 bases left between them. Per germline, CDR1 DFQATT and CDR2 SNEGSKA (reference sequence). The CDR3 contains 16 residues.

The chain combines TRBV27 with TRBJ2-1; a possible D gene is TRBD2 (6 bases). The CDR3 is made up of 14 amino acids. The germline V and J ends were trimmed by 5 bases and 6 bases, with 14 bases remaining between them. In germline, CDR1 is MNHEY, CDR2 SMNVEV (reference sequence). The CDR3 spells CASSTWTTGNEQFF. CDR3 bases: TGTGCCAGCAGTACGTGGACTACTGGCAATGAGCAGTTCTTC.

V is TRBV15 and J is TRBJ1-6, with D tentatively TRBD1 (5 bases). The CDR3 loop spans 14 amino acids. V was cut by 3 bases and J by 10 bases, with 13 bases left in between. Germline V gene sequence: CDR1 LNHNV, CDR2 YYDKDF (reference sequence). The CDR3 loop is CATSSQGTYSPLHF. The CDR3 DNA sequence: TGTGCCACCAGCAGCCAGGGTACTTACTCACCCCTCCACTTT.

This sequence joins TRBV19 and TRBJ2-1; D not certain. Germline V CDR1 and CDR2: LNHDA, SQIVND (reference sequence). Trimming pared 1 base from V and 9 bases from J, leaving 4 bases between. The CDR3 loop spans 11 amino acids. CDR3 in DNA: TGTGCCAGTAGTATAGTTGGTGAGCAGTTCTTC. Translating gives CASSIVGEQFF. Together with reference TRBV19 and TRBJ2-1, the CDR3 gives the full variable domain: DGGITQSPKYLFRKEGQNVTLSCEQNLNHDAMYWYRQDPGQGLRLIYYSQIVNDFQKGDIAEGYSVSREKKESFPLTVTSAQKNPTAFYLCASSIVGEQFFGPGTRLTVL.

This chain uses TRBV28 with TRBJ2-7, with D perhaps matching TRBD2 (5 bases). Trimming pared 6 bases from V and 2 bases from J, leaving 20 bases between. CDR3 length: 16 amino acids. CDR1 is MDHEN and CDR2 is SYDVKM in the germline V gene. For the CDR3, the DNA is TGTGCCAGCAGCCGTAACGCTTGGGAGAACACCTACGAGCAGTACTTC. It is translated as CASSRNAWENTYEQYF.

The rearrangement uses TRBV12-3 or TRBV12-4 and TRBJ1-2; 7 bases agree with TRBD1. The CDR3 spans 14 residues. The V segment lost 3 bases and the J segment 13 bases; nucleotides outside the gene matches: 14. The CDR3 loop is CASSFGYPTGARTF. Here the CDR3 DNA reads TGTGCCAGCAGTTTTGGCTACCCCACAGGGGCGCGCACCTTC.

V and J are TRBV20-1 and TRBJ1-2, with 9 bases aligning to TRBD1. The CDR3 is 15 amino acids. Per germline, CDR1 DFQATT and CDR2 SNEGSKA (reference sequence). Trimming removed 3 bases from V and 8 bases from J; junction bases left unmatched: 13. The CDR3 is CSASYGDRVGRGYTF. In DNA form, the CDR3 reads TGCAGTGCTAGCTATGGGGACAGGGTAGGCCGAGGCTACACCTTC.

The CDR3 nucleotides read TGTGCCAGCAGCTTAGTTCAACAGGGAATCCAGCCCCAGCATTTT. Translated, it gives CASSLVQQGIQPQHF. V is TRBV7-2 and J is TRBJ1-5, with D maybe TRBD1 (6 bases). The germline V gene encodes CDR1 SGHTA and CDR2 FQGNSA. Trimming took 1 base from V and 7 from J, leaving 14 bases between them. This CDR3 is built from 15 residues.

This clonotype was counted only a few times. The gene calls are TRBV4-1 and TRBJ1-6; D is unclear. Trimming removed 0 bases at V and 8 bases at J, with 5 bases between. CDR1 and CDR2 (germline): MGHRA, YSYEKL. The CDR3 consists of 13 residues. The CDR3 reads CASSQDYDSPLHF. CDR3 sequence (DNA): TGCGCCAGCAGCCAAGATTACGATTCACCCCTCCACTTT.

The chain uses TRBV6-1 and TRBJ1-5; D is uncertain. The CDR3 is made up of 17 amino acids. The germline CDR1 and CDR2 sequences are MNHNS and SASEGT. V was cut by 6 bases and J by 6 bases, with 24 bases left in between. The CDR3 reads CASRPLTPGPGRQPQHF. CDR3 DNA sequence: TGTGCCAGCAGACCCCTCACCCCAGGCCCTGGTCGTCAGCCCCAGCATTTT.

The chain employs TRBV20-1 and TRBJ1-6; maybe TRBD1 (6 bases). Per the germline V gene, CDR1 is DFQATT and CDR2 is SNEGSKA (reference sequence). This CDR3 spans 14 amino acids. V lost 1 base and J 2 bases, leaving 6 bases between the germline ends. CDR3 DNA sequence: TGCAGTGCTAGAGCAGGGGCCTATAATTCACCCCTCCACTTT. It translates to CSARAGAYNSPLHF.

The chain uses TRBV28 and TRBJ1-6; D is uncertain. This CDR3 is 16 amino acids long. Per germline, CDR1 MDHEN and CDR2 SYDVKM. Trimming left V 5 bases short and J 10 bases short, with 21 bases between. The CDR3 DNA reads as TGTGCCAGCAGTCCGCCCCCTGCGGGTTTGGGATCACCCCTCCACTTT. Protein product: CASSPPPAGLGSPLHF.

The CDR3: CASREREGRTDTQYF. Here the CDR3 DNA reads TGTGCCAGCAGGGAGCGGGAGGGACGCACAGATACGCAGTATTTT. The chain employs TRBV6-1 and TRBJ2-3; 10 bases align to TRBD2. From germline, CDR1 is MNHNS and CDR2 SASEGT. The V gene end was trimmed by 6 bases and the J gene end by 1 base; junction bases not matched to a gene: 4. This CDR3 contains 15 residues.

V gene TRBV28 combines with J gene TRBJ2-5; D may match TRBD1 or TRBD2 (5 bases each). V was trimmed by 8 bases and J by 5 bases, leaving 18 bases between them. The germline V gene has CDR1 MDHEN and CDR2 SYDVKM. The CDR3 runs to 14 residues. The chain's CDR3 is CASEGPGAGETQYF. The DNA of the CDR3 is TGTGCCAGCGAGGGGCCCGGGGCCGGTGAGACCCAGTACTTC. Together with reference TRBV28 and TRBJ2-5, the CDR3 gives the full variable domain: DVKVTQSSRYLVKRTGEKVFLECVQDMDHENMFWYRQDPGLGLRLIYFSYDVKMKEKGDIPEGYSVSREKKERFSLILESASTNQTSMYLCASEGPGAGETQYFGPGTRLLVL.

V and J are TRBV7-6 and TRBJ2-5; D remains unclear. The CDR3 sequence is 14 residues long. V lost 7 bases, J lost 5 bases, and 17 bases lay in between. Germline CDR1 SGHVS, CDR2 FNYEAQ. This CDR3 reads CASNQAGKRETQYF. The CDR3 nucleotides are TGTGCCAGCAACCAGGCCGGAAAGAGGGAGACCCAGTACTTC. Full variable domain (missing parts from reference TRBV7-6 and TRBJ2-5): GAGVSQSPRYKVTKRGQDVALRCDPISGHVSLYWYRQALGQGPEFLTYFNYEAQQDKSGLPNDRFSAERPEGSISTLTIQRTEQRDSAMYRCASNQAGKRETQYFGPGTRLLVL.